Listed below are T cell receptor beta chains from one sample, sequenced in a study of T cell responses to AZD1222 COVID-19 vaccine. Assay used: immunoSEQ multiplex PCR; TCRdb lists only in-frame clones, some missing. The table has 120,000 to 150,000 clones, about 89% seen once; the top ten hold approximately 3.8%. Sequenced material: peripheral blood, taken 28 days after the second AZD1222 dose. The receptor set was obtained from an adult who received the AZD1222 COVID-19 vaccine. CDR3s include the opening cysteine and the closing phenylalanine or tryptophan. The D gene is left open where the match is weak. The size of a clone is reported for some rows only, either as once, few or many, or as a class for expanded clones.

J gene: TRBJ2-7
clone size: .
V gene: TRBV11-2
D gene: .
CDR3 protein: CASSRLVTGGGLEQYF
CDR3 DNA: TGTGCCAGCAGCCGGCTGGTTACAGGGGGGGGGCTCGAGCAGTACTTC

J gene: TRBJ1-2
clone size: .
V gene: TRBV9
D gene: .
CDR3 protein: CASSVAGAGLGGYTF
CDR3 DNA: TGTGCCAGCAGCGTAGCCGGGGCGGGGCTCGGTGGCTACACCTTC

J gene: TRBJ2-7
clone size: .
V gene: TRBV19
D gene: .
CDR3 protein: CASSIQTRDPYEQYF
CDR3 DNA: TGTGCCAGTAGTATCCAGACCCGGGATCCCTACGAGCAGTACTTC

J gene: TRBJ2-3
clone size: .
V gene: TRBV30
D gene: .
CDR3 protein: CASTGLRADTQYF
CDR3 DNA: TGTGCCTCTACGGGACTGCGGGCAGATACGCAGTATTTT

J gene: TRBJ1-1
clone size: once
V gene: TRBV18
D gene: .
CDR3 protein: CASSPSDREAFF
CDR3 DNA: TGTGCCAGCTCACCTTCCGACAGAGAAGCTTTCTTT

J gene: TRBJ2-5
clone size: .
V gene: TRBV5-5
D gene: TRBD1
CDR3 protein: CASRPHRGEFRIETQYF
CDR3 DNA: TGTGCCAGCAGGCCTCACAGGGGAGAGTTTAGAATAGAGACCCAGTACTTC

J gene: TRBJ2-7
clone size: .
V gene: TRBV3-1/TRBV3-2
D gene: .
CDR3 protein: CASSQATGTPKAYEQYF
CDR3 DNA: TGTGCCAGCAGCCAAGCCACCGGGACTCCGAAAGCCTACGAGCAGTACTTC

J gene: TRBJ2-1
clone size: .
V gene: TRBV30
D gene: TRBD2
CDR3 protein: CAWMGSGGLGDEQFF
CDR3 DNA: TGTGCCTGGATGGGAAGCGGGGGGTTAGGGGATGAGCAGTTCTTC

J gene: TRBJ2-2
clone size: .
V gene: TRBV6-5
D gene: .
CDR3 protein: CATKKRELFF
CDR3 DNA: TGTGCCACCAAAAAGCGGGAGCTGTTTTTT

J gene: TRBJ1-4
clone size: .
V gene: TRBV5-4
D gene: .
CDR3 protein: CASTTEGNEKLFF
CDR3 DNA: TGTGCCAGCACCACGGAAGGGAATGAAAAACTGTTTTTT

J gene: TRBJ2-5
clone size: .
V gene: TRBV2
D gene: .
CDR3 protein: CASSTLRGETQYF
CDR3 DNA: TGTGCCAGCAGCACATTGAGGGGGGAGACCCAGTACTTC

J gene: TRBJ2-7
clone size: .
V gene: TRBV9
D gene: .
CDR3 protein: CASSVGWDNSYEQYF
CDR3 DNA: TGTGCCAGCAGCGTAGGGTGGGATAACTCCTACGAGCAGTACTTC

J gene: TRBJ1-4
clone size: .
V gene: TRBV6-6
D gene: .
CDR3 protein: CVSADAGRLEKLFF
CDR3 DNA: TGTGTCTCCGCAGACGCGGGACGTCTAGAAAAACTGTTTTTT

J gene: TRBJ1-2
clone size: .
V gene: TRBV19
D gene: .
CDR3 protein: CASNREGVWSGYTF
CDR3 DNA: TGTGCCAGTAACAGGGAGGGAGTCTGGAGTGGCTACACCTTC

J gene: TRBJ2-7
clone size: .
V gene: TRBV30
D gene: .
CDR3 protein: CAWSAGPPPYEQYF
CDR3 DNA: TGTGCCTGGAGTGCAGGACCACCTCCCTACGAGCAGTACTTC

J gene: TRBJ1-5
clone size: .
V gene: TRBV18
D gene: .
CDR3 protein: CASSPSKQGRQPQHF
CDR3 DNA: TGTGCCAGCTCACCATCCAAACAGGGCCGTCAGCCCCAGCATTTT

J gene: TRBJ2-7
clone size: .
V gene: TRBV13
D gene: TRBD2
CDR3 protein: CASSSGLAGGPLPEQYF
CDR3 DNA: TGTGCCAGCAGCTCCGGACTAGCGGGAGGGCCACTTCCCGAGCAGTACTTC

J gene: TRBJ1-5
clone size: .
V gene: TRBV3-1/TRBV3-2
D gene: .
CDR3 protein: CASSQARGAGQPQHF
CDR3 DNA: TGTGCCAGCAGCCAGGCTAGGGGGGCAGGTCAGCCCCAGCATTTT

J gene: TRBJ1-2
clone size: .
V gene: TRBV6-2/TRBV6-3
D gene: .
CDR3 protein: CASSKTSSNLYGYTF
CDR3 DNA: TGTGCCAGCAGCAAAACAAGTTCCAACCTCTATGGCTACACCTTC

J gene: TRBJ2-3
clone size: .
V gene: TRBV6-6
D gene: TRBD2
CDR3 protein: CASSPEGGPSDTQYF
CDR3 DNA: TGTGCCAGCAGTCCAGAGGGAGGGCCGTCGGATACGCAGTATTTT

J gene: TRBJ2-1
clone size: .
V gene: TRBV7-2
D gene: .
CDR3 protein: CATGRAGGRLSSYNEQFF
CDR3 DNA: TGTGCCACCGGAAGAGCGGGCGGAAGATTAAGCTCCTACAATGAGCAGTTCTTC

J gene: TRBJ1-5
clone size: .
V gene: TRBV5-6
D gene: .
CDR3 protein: CASSAGDSNQPQHF
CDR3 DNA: TGTGCCAGCTCCGCGGGGGATAGCAATCAGCCCCAGCATTTT

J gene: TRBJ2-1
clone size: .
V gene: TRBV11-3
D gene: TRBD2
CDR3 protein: CASSFGTSGALNEQFF
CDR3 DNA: TGTGCCAGCAGCTTCGGGACTAGCGGAGCCCTCAATGAGCAGTTCTTC

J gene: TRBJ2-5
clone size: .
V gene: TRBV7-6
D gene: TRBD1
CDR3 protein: CASSPPPGQGAGETQYF
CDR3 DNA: TGTGCCAGCAGCCCCCCTCCGGGACAGGGGGCAGGGGAGACCCAGTACTTC

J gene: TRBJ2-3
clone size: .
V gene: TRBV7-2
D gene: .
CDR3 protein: CASRSTDTQYF
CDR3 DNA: TGTGCCAGCAGGAGCACAGATACGCAGTATTTT

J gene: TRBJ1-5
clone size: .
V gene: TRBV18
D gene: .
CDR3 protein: CASSVLSNQPQHF
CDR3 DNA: TGTGCCAGCTCAGTTCTAAGCAATCAGCCCCAGCATTTT

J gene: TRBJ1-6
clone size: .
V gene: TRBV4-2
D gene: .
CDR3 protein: CASSQGSDNNSPLHF
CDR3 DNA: TGTGCCAGCAGCCAAGGGTCCGACAATAATTCACCCCTCCACTTT

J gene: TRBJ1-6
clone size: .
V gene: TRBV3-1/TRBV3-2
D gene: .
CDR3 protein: CASSQNRVSPLHF
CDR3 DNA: TGTGCCAGCAGCCAAAACAGGGTCTCACCCCTCCACTTT

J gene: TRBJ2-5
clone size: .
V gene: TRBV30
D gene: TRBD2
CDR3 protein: CAWTPSRSGEDQETQYF
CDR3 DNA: TGTGCCTGGACCCCCTCGAGGAGCGGGGAGGACCAAGAGACCCAGTACTTC

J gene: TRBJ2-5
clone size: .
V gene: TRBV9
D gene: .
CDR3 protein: CASSPPGGPGETQYF
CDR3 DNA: TGTGCCAGCAGCCCCCCCGGTGGGCCGGGGGAGACCCAGTACTTC

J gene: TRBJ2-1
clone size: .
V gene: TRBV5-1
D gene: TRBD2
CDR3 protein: CASSLGTSLSYNEQFF
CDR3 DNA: TGCGCCAGCAGCTTGGGGACTAGCCTATCCTACAATGAGCAGTTCTTC

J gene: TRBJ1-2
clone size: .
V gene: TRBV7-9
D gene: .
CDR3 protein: CASSLDLTGGYTF
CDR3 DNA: TGTGCCAGCAGCTTAGATCTGACGGGTGGCTACACCTTC

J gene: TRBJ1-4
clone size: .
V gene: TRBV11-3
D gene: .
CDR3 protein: CASSLAARNEKLFF
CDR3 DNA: TGTGCCAGCAGCTTAGCGGCCCGGAATGAAAAACTGTTTTTT

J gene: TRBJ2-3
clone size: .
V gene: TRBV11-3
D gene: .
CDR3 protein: CASRPYKKGESTDTQYF
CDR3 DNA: TGTGCCAGCAGACCCTATAAGAAGGGGGAGAGCACAGATACGCAGTATTTT

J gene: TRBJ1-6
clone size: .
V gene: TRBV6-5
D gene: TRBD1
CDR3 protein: CASLTGTDNSPLHF
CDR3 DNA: TGTGCCAGCCTAACAGGGACAGATAATTCACCCCTCCACTTT

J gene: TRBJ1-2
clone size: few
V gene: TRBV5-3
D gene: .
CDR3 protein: CARSLDGQRDGYTF
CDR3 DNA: TGTGCCAGAAGCTTGGATGGACAGCGAGATGGCTACACCTTC

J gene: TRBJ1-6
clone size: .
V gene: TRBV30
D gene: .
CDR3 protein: CAWSVGSPLHF
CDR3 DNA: TGTGCCTGGAGTGTAGGATCACCCCTCCACTTT

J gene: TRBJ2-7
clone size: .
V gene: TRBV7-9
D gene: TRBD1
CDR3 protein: CASSTRWDRYEQYF
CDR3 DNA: TGTGCCAGCAGCACTCGTTGGGACAGGTACGAGCAGTACTTC

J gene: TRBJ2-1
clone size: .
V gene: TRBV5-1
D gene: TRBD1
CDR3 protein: CASSSQPPRDRVYNEQFF
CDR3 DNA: TGCGCCAGCAGCTCCCAGCCGCCCCGGGACAGGGTTTACAATGAGCAGTTCTTC

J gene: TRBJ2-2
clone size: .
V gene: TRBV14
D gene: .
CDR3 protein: CASSQRGGHTGELFF
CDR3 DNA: TGTGCCAGCAGCCAGAGGGGGGGCCACACCGGGGAGCTGTTTTTT

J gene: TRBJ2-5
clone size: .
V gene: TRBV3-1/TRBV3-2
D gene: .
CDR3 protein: CASSQVGGMETQYF
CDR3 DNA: TGTGCCAGCAGCCAAGTTGGGGGAATGGAGACCCAGTACTTC

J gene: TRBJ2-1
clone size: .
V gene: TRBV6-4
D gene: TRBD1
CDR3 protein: CASSDSDRDYNEQFF
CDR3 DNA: TGTGCCAGCAGTGACTCGGACAGGGATTACAATGAGCAGTTCTTC

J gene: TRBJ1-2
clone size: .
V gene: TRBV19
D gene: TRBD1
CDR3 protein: CASQGQAGYTF
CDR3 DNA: TGTGCCAGTCAGGGACAGGCTGGCTACACCTTC

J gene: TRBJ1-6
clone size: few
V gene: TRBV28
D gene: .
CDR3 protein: CASGESPLHF
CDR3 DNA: TGTGCCAGCGGCGAATCACCCCTCCACTTT

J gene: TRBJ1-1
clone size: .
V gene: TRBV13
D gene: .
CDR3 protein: CASSLGFAEAFF
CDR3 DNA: TGTGCCAGCAGCTTAGGTTTTGCTGAAGCTTTCTTT

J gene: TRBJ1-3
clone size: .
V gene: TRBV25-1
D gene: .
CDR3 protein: CASSNLGSGNTIYF
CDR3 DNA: TGTGCCAGCAGTAACCTGGGCTCTGGAAACACCATATATTTT

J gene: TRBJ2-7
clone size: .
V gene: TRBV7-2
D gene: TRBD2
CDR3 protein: CASSISAGGREQYF
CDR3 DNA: TGTGCCAGCAGCATATCAGCGGGGGGCCGCGAGCAGTACTTC

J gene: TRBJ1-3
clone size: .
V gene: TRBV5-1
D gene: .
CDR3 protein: CASSLVLQQGAGNTIYF
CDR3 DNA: TGCGCCAGCAGCTTGGTCCTTCAGCAGGGCGCTGGAAACACCATATATTTT

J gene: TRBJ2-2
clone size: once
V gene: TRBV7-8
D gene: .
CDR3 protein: CASSLLPSANTGELFF
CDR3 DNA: TGTGCCAGCAGCTTACTCCCCTCTGCGAACACCGGGGAGCTGTTTTTT

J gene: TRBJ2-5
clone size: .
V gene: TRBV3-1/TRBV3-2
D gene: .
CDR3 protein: CASSHLQETQYF
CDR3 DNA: TGTGCCAGCAGCCACTTACAAGAGACCCAGTACTTC

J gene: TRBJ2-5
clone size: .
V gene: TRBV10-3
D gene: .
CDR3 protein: CAIREGRQETQYF
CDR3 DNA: TGTGCCATCCGTGAAGGCAGACAAGAGACCCAGTACTTC

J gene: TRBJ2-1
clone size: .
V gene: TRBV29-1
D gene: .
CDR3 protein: CSVEVPWEADSYNEQFF
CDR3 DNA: TGCAGCGTTGAAGTACCCTGGGAGGCAGACTCCTACAATGAGCAGTTCTTC

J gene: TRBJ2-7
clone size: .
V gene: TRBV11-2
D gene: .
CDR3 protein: CASSLGSYYEQYF
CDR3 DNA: TGTGCCAGCAGCTTAGGCAGCTACTACGAGCAGTACTTC

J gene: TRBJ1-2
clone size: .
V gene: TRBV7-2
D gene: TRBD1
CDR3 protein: CASSPRRDRGLGYTF
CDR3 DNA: TGTGCCAGCAGCCCTAGGCGGGACAGGGGGCTTGGCTACACCTTC

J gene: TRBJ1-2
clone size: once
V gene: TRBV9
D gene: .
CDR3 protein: CASSARLTGRTNYGYTF
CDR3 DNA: TGTGCCAGCAGCGCGAGGCTGACCGGACGGACTAACTATGGCTACACCTTC

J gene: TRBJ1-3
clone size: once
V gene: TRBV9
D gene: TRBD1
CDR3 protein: CASILPFLGQGKGNTIYF
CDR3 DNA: TGTGCCAGCATCCTCCCCTTCCTCGGACAGGGGAAAGGAAACACCATATATTTT

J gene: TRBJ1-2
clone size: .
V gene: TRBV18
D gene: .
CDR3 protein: CASSPPRVQGGYGYTF
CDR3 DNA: TGTGCCAGCTCACCACCGAGGGTTCAGGGCGGCTATGGCTACACCTTC

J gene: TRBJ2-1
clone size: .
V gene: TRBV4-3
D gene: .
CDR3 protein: CASSQVQQANEQFF
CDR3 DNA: TGCGCCAGCAGCCAAGTACAACAGGCAAATGAGCAGTTCTTC

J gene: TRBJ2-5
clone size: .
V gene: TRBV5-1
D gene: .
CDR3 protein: CASSTEGAETQYF
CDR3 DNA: TGCGCCAGCAGCACGGAGGGGGCGGAGACCCAGTACTTC

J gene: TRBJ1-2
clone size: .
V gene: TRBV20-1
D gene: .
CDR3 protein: CRGDGLEGYTF
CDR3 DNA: TGCAGGGGGGACGGACTAGAGGGCTACACCTTC